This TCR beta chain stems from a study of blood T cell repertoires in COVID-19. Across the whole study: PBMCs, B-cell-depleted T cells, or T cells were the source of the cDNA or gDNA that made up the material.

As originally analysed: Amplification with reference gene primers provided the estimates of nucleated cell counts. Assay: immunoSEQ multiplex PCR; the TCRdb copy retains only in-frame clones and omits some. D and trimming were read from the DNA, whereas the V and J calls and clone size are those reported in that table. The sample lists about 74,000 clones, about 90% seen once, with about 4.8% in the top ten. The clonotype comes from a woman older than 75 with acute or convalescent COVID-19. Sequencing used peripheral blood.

CDR3 loop: CASSLRQGGVIAGELFF. The DNA of the CDR3 is TGTGCCAGCAGCCTCCGGCAAGGGGGAGTAATTGCCGGGGAGCTGTTTTTT. V gene TRBV3-1 (or the pseudogene TRBV3-2) combines with J gene TRBJ2-2, with a tentative D call TRBD1 (6 bases). In germline, CDR1 is LGHDT, CDR2 YNNKEL (reference sequence). This CDR3 has 17 residues. Trimming stripped 4 bases from V and 6 bases from J, with 21 bases between.